Listed below are T cell receptor beta chains from one sample, sequenced in a study of T-cell memory formation after mild COVID-19. TCRdb passed the 5' RACE reads through MiXCR, listing each CDR3 protein once. The sample contains 150,000 to 200,000 distinct CDR3 sequences, about 9.9% of which appear only once. The sample was PBMCs or a T cell subset sorted from them (not recorded which). These receptors were obtained from a man between 18 and 35 years old who had mild COVID-19 (a few samples of this study predate the infection). Cell type and time point are not known. Each CDR3 is given with its conserved first and last residue. A D gene is named only where the DNA matches it firmly. Where a row states a size, it is once, few, many or the class of an expanded clone; other rows omit it.

v_gene,j_gene,abundance,d_gene,CDR3aa,CDR3nt
TRBV6-5,TRBJ1-1,.,.,CASSFYRNTEAFF,TGTGCCAGCAGTTTTTACCGGAACACTGAAGCTTTCTTT
TRBV7-3,TRBJ2-5,.,.,CASSLSDGQETQYF,TGTGCCAGCAGCTTAAGCGACGGGCAGGAGACCCAGTACTTC
TRBV5-6,TRBJ2-5,.,.,CASSLVQASTQETQYF,TGTGCCAGCAGCTTGGTTCAGGCGTCCACCCAAGAGACCCAGTACTTC
TRBV5-1,TRBJ2-3,.,TRBD2,CASSLEGQGGIDTQYF,TGCGCCAGCAGCTTGGAGGGGCAGGGAGGGATTGATACGCAGTATTTT
TRBV20-1,TRBJ1-1,.,.,CSSRGGNTEAFF,TGCAGTTCGAGGGGTGGGAACACTGAAGCTTTCTTT
TRBV20-1,TRBJ2-3,.,.,CSARDSGRPGWSDTQYF,TGCAGTGCTAGAGATTCGGGGCGGCCGGGCTGGTCAGATACGCAGTATTTT
TRBV18,TRBJ2-5,.,.,CASSPGTAGETQYF,TGTGCCAGCTCGCCAGGGACTGCGGGTGAGACCCAGTACTTC
TRBV7-2,TRBJ2-5,few,.,CASSLGRGWQETQYF,TGTGCCAGCAGCTTAGGGAGGGGGTGGCAAGAGACCCAGTACTTC
TRBV18,TRBJ1-2,few,.,CASSLSQYGYTF,TGTGCCAGCTCACTTTCTCAGTATGGCTACACCTTC
TRBV7-6,TRBJ2-5,.,.,CASSLTAAETQYF,TGTGCCAGCAGCTTGACGGCAGCAGAGACCCAGTACTTC
TRBV5-6,TRBJ1-2,.,.,CASSLVGALSGGYTF,TGTGCCAGCAGCTTGGTGGGGGCGCTTTCCGGTGGCTACACCTTC
TRBV18,TRBJ2-3,few,.,CASSPVEGMPDTQYF,TGTGCCAGCTCACCAGTAGAAGGGATGCCAGATACGCAGTATTTT
TRBV7-2,TRBJ1-3,.,.,CASSLSISGNTIYF,TGTGCCAGCAGCTTAAGCATCTCTGGAAACACCATATATTTT
TRBV9,TRBJ1-3,few,.,CASSADGNSGNTIYF,TGTGCCAGCAGCGCGGACGGGAATTCTGGAAACACCATATATTTT
TRBV28,TRBJ2-2,.,TRBD2,CASSSAGTRVENTGELFF,TGTGCCAGCAGCTCCGCCGGGACTAGGGTGGAGAACACCGGGGAGCTGTTTTTT
TRBV12-3/TRBV12-4,TRBJ2-5,many,TRBD1,CASSFGQGEETQYF,TGTGCCAGCAGTTTCGGACAGGGAGAGGAGACCCAGTACTTC
TRBV20-1,TRBJ1-4,few,TRBD1,CSAGGAGANEKLFF,TGCAGTGCAGGGGGCGCGGGAGCTAATGAAAAACTGTTTTTT
TRBV21-1,TRBJ2-1,many,.,CASSKVPETYNEQFF,TGTGCCAGCAGCAAAGTTCCAGAAACCTACAATGAGCAGTTCTTC
TRBV12-3/TRBV12-4,TRBJ1-1,few,.,CASIRDTNTEAFF,TGTGCCAGCATCAGGGACACGAACACTGAAGCTTTCTTT
TRBV4-1,TRBJ1-5,.,.,CASSQDESQPQHF,TGCGCCAGCAGCCAAGATGAGAGTCAGCCCCAGCATTTT
TRBV7-2,TRBJ2-3,.,.,CASSLASMDTQYF,TGTGCCAGCAGCTTAGCCTCTATGGATACGCAGTATTTT
TRBV12-3/TRBV12-4,TRBJ2-1,many,TRBD2,CASSSGLAGFNF,TGTGCCAGCAGTTCCGGACTAGCGGGGTTTAACTTC
TRBV4-3,TRBJ2-2,few,.,CASSHGRWGNTGELFF,TGCGCCAGCAGCCACGGGCGTTGGGGGAACACCGGGGAGCTGTTTTTT
TRBV7-9,TRBJ2-1,.,.,CASSQEPSYNEQFF,TGTGCCAGCAGCCAGGAACCCTCCTACAATGAGCAGTTCTTC
TRBV29-1,TRBJ2-4,few,.,CSVAGDPKNIQYF,TGCAGCGTTGCCGGGGACCCTAAAAACATTCAGTACTTC
TRBV5-1,TRBJ1-5,.,TRBD1,CASSYTGTGGYWGDNQPQHF,TGCGCCAGCAGCTACACCGGGACAGGGGGTTACTGGGGGGACAATCAGCCCCAGCATTTT
TRBV5-1,TRBJ2-3,few,.,CASSPGDGSTDTQYF,TGCGCCAGCAGCCCTGGGGACGGAAGCACAGATACGCAGTATTTT
TRBV7-2,TRBJ1-5,.,.,CASSFRRNQPQHF,TGTGCCAGCAGCTTTCGCCGCAATCAGCCCCAGCATTTT
TRBV7-3,TRBJ2-3,few,.,CASSSQLMDTQYF,TGTGCCAGCAGCTCCCAGCTGATGGATACGCAGTATTTT
TRBV7-3,TRBJ2-2,.,TRBD2,CASSHSGGANTGELFF,TGTGCCAGCAGCCACAGCGGGGGGGCGAACACCGGGGAGCTGTTTTTT
TRBV9,TRBJ1-1,few,.,CASSVVRRLTF,TGTGCCAGCAGCGTAGTAAGGAGGTTGACATTT
TRBV9,TRBJ2-7,few,TRBD2,CASSKTSGDYEQYF,TGTGCCAGCAGCAAGACTAGCGGAGACTACGAGCAGTACTTC
TRBV7-8,TRBJ2-7,.,TRBD2,CASSVGGALEQYF,TGTGCCAGCAGCGTCGGGGGGGCCCTCGAGCAGTACTTC
TRBV6-5,TRBJ1-1,.,.,CASSRRSVGNTEAFF,TGTGCCAGCAGCCGACGAAGCGTCGGGAACACTGAAGCTTTCTTT
TRBV7-9,TRBJ2-5,few,.,CASSADWRQETQYF,TGTGCCAGCAGCGCCGACTGGAGACAAGAGACCCAGTACTTC
TRBV5-1,TRBJ2-3,few,TRBD2,CASSLVRRGRSDTQYF,TGCGCCAGCAGCTTGGTACGGCGGGGGAGGTCAGATACGCAGTATTTT
TRBV5-1,TRBJ2-1,.,.,CASSLDLRRYNEQFF,TGCGCCAGCAGCTTGGACCTTAGGCGTTACAATGAGCAGTTCTTC
TRBV7-3,TRBJ2-3,few,.,CASSPGGQKVTDTQYF,TGTGCCAGCAGCCCCGGGGGACAGAAGGTCACAGATACGCAGTATTTT
TRBV7-2,TRBJ2-1,.,.,CASSLVWWGRRNEQFF,TGTGCCAGCAGCTTAGTATGGTGGGGACGGCGCAATGAGCAGTTCTTC
TRBV24-1,TRBJ1-2,many,.,CATSESRHGYTF,TGTGCCACCAGTGAGTCTCGACATGGCTACACCTTC
TRBV29-1,TRBJ2-5,many,TRBD1,CSATGGKETQYF,TGCAGCGCCACAGGGGGCAAGGAGACCCAGTACTTC
TRBV14,TRBJ2-3,.,.,CASSHRSLGDTQYF,TGTGCCAGCAGCCACAGAAGTTTGGGGGATACGCAGTATTTT
TRBV5-6,TRBJ2-5,.,.,CASSSGGSETQYF,TGTGCCAGCAGCTCCGGGGGCTCGGAGACCCAGTACTTC
TRBV3-1,TRBJ1-1,.,.,CASSADTEAFF,TGTGCCAGCAGCGCCGACACTGAAGCTTTCTTT
TRBV6-5,TRBJ1-2,few,TRBD1,CASRPQGAPGYGYTF,TGTGCCAGCAGGCCCCAGGGGGCGCCGGGCTATGGCTACACCTTC
TRBV6-5,TRBJ1-2,.,.,CASKDPNYGYTF,TGTGCCAGCAAGGACCCTAACTATGGCTACACCTTC
TRBV5-5,TRBJ2-5,.,.,CASSLDPLQETQYF,TGTGCCAGCAGCTTGGACCCCCTCCAAGAGACCCAGTACTTC
TRBV11-2,TRBJ2-3,few,.,CASSLDSIQGGTQYF,TGTGCCAGCAGCTTAGACAGCATACAAGGGGGTACGCAGTATTTT
TRBV20-1,TRBJ2-5,few,TRBD2,CSAMTSGETQYF,TGCAGTGCTATGACTAGCGGAGAGACCCAGTACTTC
TRBV3-1,TRBJ2-7,few,.,CASGGGSYEQYF,TGTGCCAGCGGGGGAGGCTCCTACGAGCAGTACTTC
TRBV6-6,TRBJ2-1,few,TRBD2,CASSDRRLIAGLRSEQFF,TGTGCCAGCAGCGACAGACGGCTCATAGCGGGGCTTCGTTCTGAGCAGTTCTTC
TRBV12-3/TRBV12-4,TRBJ2-7,few,TRBD2,CASSLAASGSYEQYF,TGTGCCAGCAGTTTAGCGGCTAGCGGATCCTACGAGCAGTACTTC
TRBV28,TRBJ2-5,.,TRBD2,CASSLSGGAQTHYF,TGTGCCAGCAGTTTAAGCGGGGGGGCTCAGACCCATTACTTC